The clone carrying this T cell receptor beta chain was recorded once. Its specificity is unknown. Generated by immunoSEQ multiplex PCR, the TCRdb table keeps only in-frame clones and is missing some. The table lists a few million clones, roughly 93% of them singletons. The entry originates in a study of shared clonotypes between healthy human individuals. Findings of the study overall: Researchers sampled only blood; tissue repertoires likely differ.

The naive CD8 subset, CD45RO-negative cells positively selected for CCR7, excluded terminally differentiated effector memory CD45RA+ cells. CDR3 length: 15 residues. The V gene end was trimmed by 2 bases and the J gene end by 0 bases; junction bases not matched to a gene: 4. Germline CDR1 and CDR2: SGHRS and YFSETQ. The genes are TRBV5-1 and TRBJ2-5, with 7 bases fitting TRBD2. This clonotype was sampled from a man younger than 35 in good health. Some clones in this sample may be carry-over from other donors' samples. Specimen: naive CD8+ T cells from PBMCs. CDR3 residues: CASSFLAEYQETQYF. As DNA, the CDR3 is TGCGCCAGCAGCTTCCTAGCGGAGTACCAAGAGACCCAGTACTTC.